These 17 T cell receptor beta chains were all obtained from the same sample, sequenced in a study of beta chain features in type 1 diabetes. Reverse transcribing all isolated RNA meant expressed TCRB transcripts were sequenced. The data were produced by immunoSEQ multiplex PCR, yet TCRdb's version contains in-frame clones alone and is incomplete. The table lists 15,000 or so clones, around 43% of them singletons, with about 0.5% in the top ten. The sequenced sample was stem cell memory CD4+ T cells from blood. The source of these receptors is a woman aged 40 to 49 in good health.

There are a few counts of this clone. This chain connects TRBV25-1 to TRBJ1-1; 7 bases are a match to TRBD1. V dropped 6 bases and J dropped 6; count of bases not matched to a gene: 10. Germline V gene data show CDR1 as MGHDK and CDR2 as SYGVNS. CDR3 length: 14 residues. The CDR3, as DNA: TGTGCCAGCAGACCTCAGACAGGGTTTGCTGAAGCTTTCTTT. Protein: CASRPQTGFAEAFF.

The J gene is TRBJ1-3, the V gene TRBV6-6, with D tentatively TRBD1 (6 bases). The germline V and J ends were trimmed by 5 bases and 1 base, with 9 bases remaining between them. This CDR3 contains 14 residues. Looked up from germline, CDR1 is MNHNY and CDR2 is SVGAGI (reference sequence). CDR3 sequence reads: CASSVQGSGNTIYF. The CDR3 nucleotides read TGTGCCAGCAGTGTTCAGGGGTCTGGAAACACCATATATTTT.

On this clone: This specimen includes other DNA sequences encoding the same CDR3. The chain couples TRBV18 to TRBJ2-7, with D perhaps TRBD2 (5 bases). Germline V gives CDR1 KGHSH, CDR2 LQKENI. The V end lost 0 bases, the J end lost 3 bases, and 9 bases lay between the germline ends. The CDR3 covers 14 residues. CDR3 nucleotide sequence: TGTGCCAGCTCACCACCACACGGGGACTACGAGCAGTACTTC. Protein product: CASSPPHGDYEQYF.

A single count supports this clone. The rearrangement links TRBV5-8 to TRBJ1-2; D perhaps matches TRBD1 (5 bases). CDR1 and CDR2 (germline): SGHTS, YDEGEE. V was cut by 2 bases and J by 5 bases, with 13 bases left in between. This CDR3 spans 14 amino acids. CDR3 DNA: TGTGCCAGCAGCTTCTACGACAGAACTTATGGCTACACCTTC. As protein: CASSFYDRTYGYTF.

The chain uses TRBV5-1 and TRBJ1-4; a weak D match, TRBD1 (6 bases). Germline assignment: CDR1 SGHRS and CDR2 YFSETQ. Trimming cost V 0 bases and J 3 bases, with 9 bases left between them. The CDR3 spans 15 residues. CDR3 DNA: TGCGCCAGCAGCTTGGAGGGGGTGGCTAATGAAAAACTGTTTTTT. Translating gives CASSLEGVANEKLFF. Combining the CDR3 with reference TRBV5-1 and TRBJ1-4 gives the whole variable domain KAGVTQTPRYLIKTRGQQVTLSCSPISGHRSVSWYQQTPGQGLQFLFEYFSETQRNKGNFPGRFSGRQFSNSRSEMNVSTLELGDSALYLCASSLEGVANEKLFFGSGTQLSVL.

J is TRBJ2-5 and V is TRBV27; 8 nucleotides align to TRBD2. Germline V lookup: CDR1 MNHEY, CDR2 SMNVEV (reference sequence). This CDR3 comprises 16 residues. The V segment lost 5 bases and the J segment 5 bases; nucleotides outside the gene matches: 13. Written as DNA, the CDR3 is TGTGCCAGCAGTCAACGGCCGCAGCGGGGGTGGGAGACCCAGTACTTC. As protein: CASSQRPQRGWETQYF.

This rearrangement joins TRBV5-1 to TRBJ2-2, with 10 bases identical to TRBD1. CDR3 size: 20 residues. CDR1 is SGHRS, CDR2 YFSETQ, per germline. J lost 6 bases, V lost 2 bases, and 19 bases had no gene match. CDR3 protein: CASSLGGPGQGWLKAGELFF. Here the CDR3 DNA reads TGCGCCAGCAGCTTAGGAGGTCCGGGACAGGGGTGGTTGAAGGCCGGGGAGCTGTTTTTT.

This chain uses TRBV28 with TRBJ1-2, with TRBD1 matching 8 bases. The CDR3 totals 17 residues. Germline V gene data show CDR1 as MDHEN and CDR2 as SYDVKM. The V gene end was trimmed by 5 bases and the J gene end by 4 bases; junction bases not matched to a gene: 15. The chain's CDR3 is CASSTLGTGPGGYGYTF. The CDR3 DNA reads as TGTGCCAGCAGTACCCTGGGGACAGGACCGGGGGGCTATGGCTACACCTTC.

This chain's CDR3 is CASRAGTGREKLFF. The CDR3 DNA reads TGTGCCAGCCGGGCAGGGACAGGGAGAGAAAAACTGTTTTTT. The chain couples TRBV7-2 to TRBJ1-4; 9 nucleotides match TRBD1. Germline V gene lookup returns CDR1 SGHTA and CDR2 FQGNSA. This CDR3 spans 14 amino acids. V lost 8 bases and J lost 8; bases outside the gene matches: 9.

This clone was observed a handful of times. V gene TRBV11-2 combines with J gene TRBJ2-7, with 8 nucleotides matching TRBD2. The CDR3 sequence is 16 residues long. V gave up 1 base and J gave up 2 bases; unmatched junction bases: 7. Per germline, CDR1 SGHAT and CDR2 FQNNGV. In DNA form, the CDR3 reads TGTGCCAGCAGCTTAGTTAGCGGGGTAACGGCCTACGAGCAGTACTTC. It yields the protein CASSLVSGVTAYEQYF. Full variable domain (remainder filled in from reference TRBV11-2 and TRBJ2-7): EAGVAQSPRYKIIEKRQSVAFWCNPISGHATLYWYQQILGQGPKLLIQFQNNGVVDDSQLPKDRFSAERLKGVDSTLKIQPAKLEDSAVYLCASSLVSGVTAYEQYFGPGTRLTVT.

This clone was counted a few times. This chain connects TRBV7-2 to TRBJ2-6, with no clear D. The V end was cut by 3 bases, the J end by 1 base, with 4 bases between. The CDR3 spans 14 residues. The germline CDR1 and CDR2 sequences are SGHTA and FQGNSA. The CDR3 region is CASSLASGANVLTF. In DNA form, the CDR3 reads TGTGCCAGCAGCTTGGCTTCTGGGGCCAACGTCCTGACTTTC.

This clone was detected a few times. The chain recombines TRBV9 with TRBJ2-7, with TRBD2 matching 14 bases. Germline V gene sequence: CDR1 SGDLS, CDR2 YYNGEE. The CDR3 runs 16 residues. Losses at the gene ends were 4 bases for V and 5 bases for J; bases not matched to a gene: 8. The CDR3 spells CASSPRLAGGLHEQYF. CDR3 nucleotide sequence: TGTGCCAGCAGCCCACGACTAGCGGGGGGGCTACACGAGCAGTACTTC.

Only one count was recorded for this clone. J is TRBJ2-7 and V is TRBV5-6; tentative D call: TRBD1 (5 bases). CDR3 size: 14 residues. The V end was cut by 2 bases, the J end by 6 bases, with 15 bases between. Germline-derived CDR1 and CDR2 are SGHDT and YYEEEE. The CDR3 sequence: CASSFQGRVSEQYF. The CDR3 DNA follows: TGTGCCAGCAGCTTTCAGGGAAGGGTCAGCGAGCAGTACTTC.

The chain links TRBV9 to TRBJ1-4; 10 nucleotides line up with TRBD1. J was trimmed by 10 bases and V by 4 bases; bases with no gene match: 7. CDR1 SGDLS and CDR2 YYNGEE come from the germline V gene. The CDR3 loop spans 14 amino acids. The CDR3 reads CASSPGTGAVKLFF. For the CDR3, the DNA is TGTGCCAGCAGCCCAGGGACAGGGGCAGTAAAACTGTTTTTT.

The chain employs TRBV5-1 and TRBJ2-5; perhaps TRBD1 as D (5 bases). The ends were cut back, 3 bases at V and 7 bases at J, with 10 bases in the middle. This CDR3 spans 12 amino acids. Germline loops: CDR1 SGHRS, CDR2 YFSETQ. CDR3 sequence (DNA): TGCGCCAGCAGCTACAGGCCTTCGACCCAGTACTTC. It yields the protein CASSYRPSTQYF.

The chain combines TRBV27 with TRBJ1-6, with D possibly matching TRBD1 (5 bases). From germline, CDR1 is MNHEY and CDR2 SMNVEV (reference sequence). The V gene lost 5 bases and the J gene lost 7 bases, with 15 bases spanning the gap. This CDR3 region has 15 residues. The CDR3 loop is CASSTWTIANSPLHF. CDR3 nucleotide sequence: TGTGCCAGCAGTACCTGGACAATAGCCAATTCACCCCTCCACTTT.

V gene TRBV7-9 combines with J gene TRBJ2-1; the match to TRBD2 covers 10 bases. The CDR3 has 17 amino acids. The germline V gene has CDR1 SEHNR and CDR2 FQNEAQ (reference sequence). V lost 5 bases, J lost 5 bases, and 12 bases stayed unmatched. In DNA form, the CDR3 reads TGTGCCAGCAGCCCAGGGTCTATAGCGGGGGGAAACAATGAGCAGTTCTTC. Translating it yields CASSPGSIAGGNNEQFF.